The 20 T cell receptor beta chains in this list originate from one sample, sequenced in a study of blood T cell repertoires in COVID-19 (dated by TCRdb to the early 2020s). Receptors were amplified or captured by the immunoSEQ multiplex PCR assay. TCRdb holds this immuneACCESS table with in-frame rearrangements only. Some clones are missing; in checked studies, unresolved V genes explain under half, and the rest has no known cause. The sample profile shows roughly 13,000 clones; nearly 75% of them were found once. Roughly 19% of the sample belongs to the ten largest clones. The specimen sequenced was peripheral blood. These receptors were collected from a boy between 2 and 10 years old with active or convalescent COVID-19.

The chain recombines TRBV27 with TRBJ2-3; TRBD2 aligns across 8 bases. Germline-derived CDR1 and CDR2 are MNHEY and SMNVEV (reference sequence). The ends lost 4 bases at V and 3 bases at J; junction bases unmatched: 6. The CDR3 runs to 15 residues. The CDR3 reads CASSSPGLGTDTQYF. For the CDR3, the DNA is TGTGCCAGCAGTTCTCCGGGACTAGGGACAGATACGCAGTATTTT.

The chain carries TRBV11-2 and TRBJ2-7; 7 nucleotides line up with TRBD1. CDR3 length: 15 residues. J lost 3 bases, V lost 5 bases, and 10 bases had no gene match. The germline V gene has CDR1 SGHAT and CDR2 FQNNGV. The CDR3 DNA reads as TGTGCCAGCAGCAAAGACAGGGTAGCCTACTACGAGCAGTACTTC. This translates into CASSKDRVAYYEQYF.

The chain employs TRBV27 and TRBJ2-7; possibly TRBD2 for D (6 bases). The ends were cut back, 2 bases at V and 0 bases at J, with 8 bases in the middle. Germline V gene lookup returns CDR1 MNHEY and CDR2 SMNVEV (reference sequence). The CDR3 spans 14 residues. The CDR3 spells CASSLGDFSYEQYF. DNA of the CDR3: TGTGCCAGCAGTTTAGGGGACTTCTCCTACGAGCAGTACTTC.

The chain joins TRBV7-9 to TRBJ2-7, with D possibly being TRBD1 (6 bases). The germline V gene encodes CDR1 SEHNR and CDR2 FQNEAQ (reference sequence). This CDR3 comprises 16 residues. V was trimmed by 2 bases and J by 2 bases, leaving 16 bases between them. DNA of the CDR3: TGTGCCAGCAGCTTAAGAATTCAGGGGATCGCCTACGAGCAGTACTTC. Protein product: CASSLRIQGIAYEQYF.

The CDR3 here is CASSLAGSGEQFF. DNA of the CDR3: TGTGCCAGCAGCCTGGCTGGCTCGGGAGAGCAGTTCTTC. The rearrangement joins TRBV11-2 to TRBJ2-1; D is possibly TRBD2 (5 bases). V was cut by 5 bases and J by 10 bases, with 15 bases left in between. Germline CDR1 is SGHAT and CDR2 is FQNNGV. The CDR3 loop spans 13 amino acids.

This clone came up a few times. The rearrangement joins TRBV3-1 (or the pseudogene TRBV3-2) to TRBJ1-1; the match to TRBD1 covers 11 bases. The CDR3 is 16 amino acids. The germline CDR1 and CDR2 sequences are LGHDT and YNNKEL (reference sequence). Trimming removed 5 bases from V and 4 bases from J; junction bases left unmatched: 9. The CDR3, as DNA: TGTGCCAGCAGCTTAGGGACAGGGGGGATTGGCACTGAAGCTTTCTTT. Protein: CASSLGTGGIGTEAFF.

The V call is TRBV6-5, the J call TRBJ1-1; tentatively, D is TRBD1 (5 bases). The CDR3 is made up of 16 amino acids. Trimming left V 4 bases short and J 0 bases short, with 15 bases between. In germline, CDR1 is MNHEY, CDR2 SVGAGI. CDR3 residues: CASSLSGGMVNTEAFF. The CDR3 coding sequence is TGTGCCAGCAGTTTAAGCGGGGGGATGGTGAACACTGAAGCTTTCTTT.

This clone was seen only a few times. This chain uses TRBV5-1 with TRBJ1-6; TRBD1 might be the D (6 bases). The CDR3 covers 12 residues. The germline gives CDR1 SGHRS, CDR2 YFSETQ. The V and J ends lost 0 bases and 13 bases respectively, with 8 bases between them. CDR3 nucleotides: TGCGCCAGCAGCTTGGACGGACAGCCCCTCCACTTT. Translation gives CASSLDGQPLHF.

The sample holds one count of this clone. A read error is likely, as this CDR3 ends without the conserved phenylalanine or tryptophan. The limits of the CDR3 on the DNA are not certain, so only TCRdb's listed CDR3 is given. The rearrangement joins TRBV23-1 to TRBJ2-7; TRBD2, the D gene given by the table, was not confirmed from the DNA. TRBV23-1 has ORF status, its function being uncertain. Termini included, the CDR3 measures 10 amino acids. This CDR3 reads CASSQSWAGI.

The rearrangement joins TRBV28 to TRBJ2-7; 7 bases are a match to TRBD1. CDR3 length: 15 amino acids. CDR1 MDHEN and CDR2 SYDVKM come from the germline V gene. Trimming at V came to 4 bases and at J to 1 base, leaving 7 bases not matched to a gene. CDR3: CASSSGGHTSYEQYF. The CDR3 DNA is TGTGCCAGCAGTTCAGGGGGACACACTTCCTACGAGCAGTACTTC.

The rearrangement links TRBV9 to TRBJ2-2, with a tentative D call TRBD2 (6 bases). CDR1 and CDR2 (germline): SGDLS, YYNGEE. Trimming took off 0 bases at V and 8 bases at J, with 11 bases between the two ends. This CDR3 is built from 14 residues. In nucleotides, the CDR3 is TGTGCCAGCAGCGTAGGTGGGGAGGTAGGGGAGCTGTTTTTT. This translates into CASSVGGEVGELFF.

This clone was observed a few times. The CDR3 loop is CASSLRGNQPQHF. DNA for the CDR3: TGTGCCAGCAGCCTCAGGGGAAATCAGCCCCAGCATTTT. The V call is TRBV7-2, the J call TRBJ1-5, with D perhaps TRBD1 (6 bases). V shed 5 bases and J shed 4 bases, with 9 bases lying between them. The CDR3 contains 13 residues. Looked up from germline, CDR1 is SGHTA and CDR2 is FQGNSA.

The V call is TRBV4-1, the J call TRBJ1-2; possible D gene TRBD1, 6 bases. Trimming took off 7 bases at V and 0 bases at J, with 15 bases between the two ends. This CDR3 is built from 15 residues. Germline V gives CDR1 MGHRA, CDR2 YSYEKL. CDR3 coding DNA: TGCGCCAGCACCCCAGGGGAGAGTACTAACTATGGCTACACCTTC. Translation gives CASTPGESTNYGYTF.

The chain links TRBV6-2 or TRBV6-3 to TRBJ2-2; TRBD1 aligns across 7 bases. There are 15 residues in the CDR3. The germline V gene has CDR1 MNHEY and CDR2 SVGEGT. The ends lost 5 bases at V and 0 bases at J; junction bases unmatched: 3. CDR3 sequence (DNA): TGTGCCAGCAGTGCCGGGACAGCGAACACCGGGGAGCTGTTTTTT. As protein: CASSAGTANTGELFF.

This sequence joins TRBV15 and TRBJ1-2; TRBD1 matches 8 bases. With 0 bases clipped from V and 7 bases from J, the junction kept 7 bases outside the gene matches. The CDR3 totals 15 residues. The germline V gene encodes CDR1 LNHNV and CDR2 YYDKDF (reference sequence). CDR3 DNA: TGTGCCACCAGCAGAGATCTAGGACAGGGCTTTGGCTACACCTTC. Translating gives CATSRDLGQGFGYTF. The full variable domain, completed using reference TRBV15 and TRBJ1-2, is DAMVIQNPRYQVTQFGKPVTLSCSQTLNHNVMYWYQQKSSQAPKLLFHYYDKDFNNEADTPDNFQSRRPNTSFCFLDIRSPGLGDTAMYLCATSRDLGQGFGYTFGSGTRLTVV.

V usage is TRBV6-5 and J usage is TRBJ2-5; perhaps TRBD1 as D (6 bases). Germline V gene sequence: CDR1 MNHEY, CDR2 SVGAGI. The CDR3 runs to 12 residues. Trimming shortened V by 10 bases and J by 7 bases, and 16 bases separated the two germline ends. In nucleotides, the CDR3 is TGTGCCACCGGAACAGGGCCCGGGACCCAGTACTTC. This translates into CATGTGPGTQYF.

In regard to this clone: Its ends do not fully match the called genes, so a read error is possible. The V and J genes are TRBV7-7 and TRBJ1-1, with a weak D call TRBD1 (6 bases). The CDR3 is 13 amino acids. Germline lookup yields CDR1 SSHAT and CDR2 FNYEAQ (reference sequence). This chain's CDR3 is CASSLNRATEAFF. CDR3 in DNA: TGTGCTAGCAGCTTAAACAGGGCAACTGAAGCTTTCTTT.

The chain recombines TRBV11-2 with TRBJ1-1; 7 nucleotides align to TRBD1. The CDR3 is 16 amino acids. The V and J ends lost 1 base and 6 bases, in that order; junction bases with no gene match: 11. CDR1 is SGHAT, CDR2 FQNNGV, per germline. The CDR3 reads CASSLAGTVREAEAFF. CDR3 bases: TGTGCCAGCAGCTTAGCGGGGACAGTTAGAGAGGCTGAAGCTTTCTTT. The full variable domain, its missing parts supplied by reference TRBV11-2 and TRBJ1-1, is EAGVAQSPRYKIIEKRQSVAFWCNPISGHATLYWYQQILGQGPKLLIQFQNNGVVDDSQLPKDRFSAERLKGVDSTLKIQPAKLEDSAVYLCASSLAGTVREAEAFFGQGTRLTVV.

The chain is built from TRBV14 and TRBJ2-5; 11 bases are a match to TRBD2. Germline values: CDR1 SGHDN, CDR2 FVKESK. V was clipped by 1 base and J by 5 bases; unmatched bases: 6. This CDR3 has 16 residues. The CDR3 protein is CASSQGLAGGQETQYF. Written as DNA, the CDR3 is TGTGCCAGCAGCCAAGGCCTAGCGGGGGGTCAGGAGACCCAGTACTTC.

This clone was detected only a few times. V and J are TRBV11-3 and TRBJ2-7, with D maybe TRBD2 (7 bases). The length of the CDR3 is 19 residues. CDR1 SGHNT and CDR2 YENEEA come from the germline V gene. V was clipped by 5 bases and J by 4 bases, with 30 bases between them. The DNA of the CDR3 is TGTGCCAGCAGCCACCCCGGGCGTTGCGGGGGCCCAGACTCTTACGAGCAGTACTTC. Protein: CASSHPGRCGGPDSYEQYF.